The source of this T cell receptor beta chain is a study of T cells after yellow fever vaccination. Study as a whole: It was SMART-Seq v4 Ultra Low Input that prepared the fractions with low cell numbers. Regarding the study as a whole: The secondary response was weaker, and its peak arrived faster, on day 5 versus 15.

TCRdb processed the 5' RACE reads anew with MiXCR; each CDR3 protein has one entry. The table includes 200,000 to 250,000 distinct CDR3 sequences, 3% to 4% detected once. On this clonotype itself: The antigen remains undetermined.

V lost 0 bases to trimming and J lost 6 bases, with 7 bases between them. CDR3 length equals 13 residues. The germline CDR1 and CDR2 sequences are SGHRS and YFSETQ. The chain uses TRBV5-1 and TRBJ2-1, with a possible D match to TRBD2 (5 bases). This clonotype was obtained from a man aged 18 to 35 who received the YFV17D yellow fever vaccine. Sequences were derived from CD4+ T cells sorted from PBMCs, sampled 10 days after the yellow fever booster vaccination. The CDR3 DNA follows: TGCGCCAGCAGCTTGGATGAGGGCAATGAGCAGTTCTTC. Amino acids: CASSLDEGNEQFF.